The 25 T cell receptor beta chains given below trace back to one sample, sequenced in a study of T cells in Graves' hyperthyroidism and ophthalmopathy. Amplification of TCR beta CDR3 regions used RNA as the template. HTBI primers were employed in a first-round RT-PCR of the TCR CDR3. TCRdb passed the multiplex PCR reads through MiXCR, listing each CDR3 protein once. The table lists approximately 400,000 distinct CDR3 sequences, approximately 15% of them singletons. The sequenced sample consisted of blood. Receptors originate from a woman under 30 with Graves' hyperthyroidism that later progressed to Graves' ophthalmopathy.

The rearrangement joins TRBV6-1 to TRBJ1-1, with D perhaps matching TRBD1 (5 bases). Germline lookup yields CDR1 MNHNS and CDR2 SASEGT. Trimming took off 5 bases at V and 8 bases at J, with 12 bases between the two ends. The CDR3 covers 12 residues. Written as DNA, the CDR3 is TGTGCCAGCAGTCGTTTAGCAGGGGAAGCTTTCTTT. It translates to CASSRLAGEAFF.

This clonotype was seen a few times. CDR3 sequence reads: CASSLVGRRSYEQYF. The CDR3 region has the DNA TGCGCCAGCAGCTTGGTAGGCAGGAGATCCTACGAGCAGTACTTC. This chain connects TRBV5-1 to TRBJ2-7, with D hard to call. Germline assignment: CDR1 SGHRS and CDR2 YFSETQ. The CDR3 has 15 residues. Trimming removed 0 bases from V and 1 base from J, with 11 bases in between.

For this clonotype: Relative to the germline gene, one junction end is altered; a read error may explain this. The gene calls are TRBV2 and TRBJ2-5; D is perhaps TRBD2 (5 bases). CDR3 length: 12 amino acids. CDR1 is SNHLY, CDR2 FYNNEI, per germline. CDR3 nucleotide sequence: TGTGCCAGCAGCGGGATATCAGAGGCCCAGTACTTC. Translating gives CASSGISEAQYF.

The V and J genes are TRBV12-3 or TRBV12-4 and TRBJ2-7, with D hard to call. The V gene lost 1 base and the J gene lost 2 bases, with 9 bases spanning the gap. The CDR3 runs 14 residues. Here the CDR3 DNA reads TGTGCCAGCAGTTTAGATGGAACTGCCTACGAGCAGTACTTC. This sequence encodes CASSLDGTAYEQYF.

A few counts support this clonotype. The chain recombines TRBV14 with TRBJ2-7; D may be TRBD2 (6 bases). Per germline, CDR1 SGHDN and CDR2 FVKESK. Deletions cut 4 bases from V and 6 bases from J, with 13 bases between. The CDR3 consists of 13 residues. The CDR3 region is CASSRDRGGEQYF. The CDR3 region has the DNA TGTGCCAGCAGCCGAGATCGGGGAGGCGAGCAGTACTTC.

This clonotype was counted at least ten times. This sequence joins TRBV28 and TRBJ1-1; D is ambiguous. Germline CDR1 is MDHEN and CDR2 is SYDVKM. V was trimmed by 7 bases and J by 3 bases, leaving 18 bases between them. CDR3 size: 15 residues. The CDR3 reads CASNPESYAHTEAFF. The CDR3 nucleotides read TGTGCCAGCAACCCAGAAAGTTACGCGCACACTGAAGCTTTCTTT.

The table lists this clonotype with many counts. Here the CDR3 reads CASSPPGLAEKNEQFF. The CDR3 coding sequence is TGTGCCAGCTCACCACCGGGACTAGCGGAGAAGAATGAGCAGTTCTTC. The chain recombines TRBV18 with TRBJ2-1; 11 nucleotides line up with TRBD2. The CDR3 covers 16 residues. The germline V gene encodes CDR1 KGHSH and CDR2 LQKENI. J was trimmed by 7 bases and V by 0 bases; bases with no gene match: 5.

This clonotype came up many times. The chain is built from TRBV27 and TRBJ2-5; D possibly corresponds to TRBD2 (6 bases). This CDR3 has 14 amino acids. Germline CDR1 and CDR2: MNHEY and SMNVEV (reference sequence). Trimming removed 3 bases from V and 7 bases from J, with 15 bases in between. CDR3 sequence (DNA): TGTGCCAGCAGTTTGACGGGACCGGAGGGGACCCAGTACTTC. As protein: CASSLTGPEGTQYF.

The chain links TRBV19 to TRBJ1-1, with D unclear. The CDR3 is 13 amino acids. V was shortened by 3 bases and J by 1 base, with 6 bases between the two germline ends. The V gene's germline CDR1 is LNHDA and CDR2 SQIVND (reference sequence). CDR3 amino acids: CASSIWGNTEAFF. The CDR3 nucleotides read TGTGCCAGTAGTATCTGGGGGAACACTGAAGCTTTCTTT.

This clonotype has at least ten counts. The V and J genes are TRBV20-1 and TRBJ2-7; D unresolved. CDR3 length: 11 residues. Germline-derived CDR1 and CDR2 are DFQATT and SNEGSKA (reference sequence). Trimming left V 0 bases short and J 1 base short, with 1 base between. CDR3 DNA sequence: TGCAGTGCTAGAGATTCCTACGAGCAGTACTTC. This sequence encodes CSARDSYEQYF.

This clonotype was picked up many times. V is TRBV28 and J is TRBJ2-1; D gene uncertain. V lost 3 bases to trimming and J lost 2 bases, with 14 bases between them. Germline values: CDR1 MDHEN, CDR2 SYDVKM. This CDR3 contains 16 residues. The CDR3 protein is CASSFFQAGTYNEQFF. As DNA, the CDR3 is TGTGCCAGCAGTTTTTTCCAGGCTGGGACCTACAATGAGCAGTTCTTC. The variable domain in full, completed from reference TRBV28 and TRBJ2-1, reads DVKVTQSSRYLVKRTGEKVFLECVQDMDHENMFWYRQDPGLGLRLIYFSYDVKMKEKGDIPEGYSVSREKKERFSLILESASTNQTSMYLCASSFFQAGTYNEQFFGPGTRLTVL.

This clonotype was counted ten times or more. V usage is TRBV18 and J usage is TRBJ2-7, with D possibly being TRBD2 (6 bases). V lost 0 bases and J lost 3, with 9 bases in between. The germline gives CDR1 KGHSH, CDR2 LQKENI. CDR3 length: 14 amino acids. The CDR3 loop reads CASSPPSSGYEQYF. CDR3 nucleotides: TGTGCCAGCTCACCACCGAGTAGCGGCTACGAGCAGTACTTC.

CDR3 in amino acids: CASSQRDRGYAGTTEAFF. CDR3 DNA: TGTGCCAGCAGTCAGAGGGACAGGGGGTACGCTGGGACCACTGAAGCTTTCTTT. The V gene is TRBV7-6, the J gene TRBJ1-1; 11 bases agree with TRBD1. The V gene end was trimmed by 6 bases and the J gene end by 4 bases; junction bases not matched to a gene: 16. The germline V gene encodes CDR1 SGHVS and CDR2 FNYEAQ. This CDR3 is 18 amino acids long.

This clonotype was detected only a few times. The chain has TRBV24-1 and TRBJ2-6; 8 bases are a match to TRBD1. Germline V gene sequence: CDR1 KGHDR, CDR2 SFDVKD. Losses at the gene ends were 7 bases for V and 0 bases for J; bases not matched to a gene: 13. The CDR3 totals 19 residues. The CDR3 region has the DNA TGTGCCACCAGGAGAGCCGGGACAGGTGACCTCTCTGGGGCCAACGTCCTGACTTTC. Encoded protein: CATRRAGTGDLSGANVLTF.

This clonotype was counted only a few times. CDR3 nucleotide sequence: TGTGCCAGCAGCTTGTCGGGATCCTCCCCCTACAATGAGCAGTTCTTC. Protein: CASSLSGSSPYNEQFF. The rearrangement uses TRBV5-5 and TRBJ2-1, with a possible D match to TRBD2 (5 bases). CDR3 size: 16 residues. The V and J ends lost 1 base and 2 bases respectively, with 13 bases between them. Germline-derived CDR1 and CDR2 are SGHKS and YYEKEE (reference sequence).

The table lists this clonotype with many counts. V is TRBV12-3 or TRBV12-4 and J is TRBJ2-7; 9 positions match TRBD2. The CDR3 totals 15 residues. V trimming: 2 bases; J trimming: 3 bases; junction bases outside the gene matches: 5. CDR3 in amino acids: CASSLSGRSLYEQYF. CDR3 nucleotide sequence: TGTGCCAGCAGTTTAAGCGGGAGGTCACTCTACGAGCAGTACTTC.

CDR3: CASSLFPGGRSWAQYF. As DNA, the CDR3 is TGTGCCAGCAGCTTGTTTCCAGGGGGGAGGTCGTGGGCCCAGTACTTC. The V call is TRBV5-6, the J call TRBJ2-5; D is possibly TRBD1 (7 bases). V was pared by 1 base and J by 9 bases, with 22 bases between. Germline V gene sequence: CDR1 SGHDT, CDR2 YYEEEE. This CDR3 region has 16 residues.

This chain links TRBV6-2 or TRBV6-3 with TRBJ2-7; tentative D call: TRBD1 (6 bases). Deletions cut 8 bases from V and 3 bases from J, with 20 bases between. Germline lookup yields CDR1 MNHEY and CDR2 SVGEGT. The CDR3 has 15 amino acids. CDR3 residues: CASGYYNRVGYEQYF. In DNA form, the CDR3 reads TGTGCCAGCGGCTATTATAACAGGGTTGGCTACGAGCAGTACTTC.

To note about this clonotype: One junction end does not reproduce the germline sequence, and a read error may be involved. In nucleotides, the CDR3 is TGTGCCACCAGCTTACGGACAGGGTTGGACACCGGGGAGCTGTTTTTT. This gives the protein CATSLRTGLDTGELFF. The V call is TRBV7-8, the J call TRBJ2-2; TRBD1 matches at 8 bases. Germline assignment: CDR1 SGHVS and CDR2 FQNEAQ. CDR3 length: 16 residues. Based on the CDR3 plus reference TRBV7-8 and TRBJ2-2, the full variable domain is GAGVSQSPRYKVAKRGQDVALRCDPISGHVSLFWYQQALGQGPEFLTYFQNEAQLDKSGLPSDRFFAERPEGSVSTLKIQRTQQEDSAVYLCATSLRTGLDTGELFFGEGSRLTVL.

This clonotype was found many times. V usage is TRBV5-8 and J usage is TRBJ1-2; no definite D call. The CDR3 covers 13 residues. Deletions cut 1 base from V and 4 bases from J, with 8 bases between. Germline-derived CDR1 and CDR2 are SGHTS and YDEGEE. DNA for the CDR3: TGTGCCAGCAGCTTGTATAAACCCTATGGCTACACCTTC. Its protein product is CASSLYKPYGYTF. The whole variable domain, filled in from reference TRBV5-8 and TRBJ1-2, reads EAGVTQSPTHLIKTRGQQATLRCSPISGHTSVYWYQQALGLGLQFLLWYDEGEERNRGNFPPRFSGRQFPNYSSELNVNALELEDSALYLCASSLYKPYGYTFGSGTRLTVV.

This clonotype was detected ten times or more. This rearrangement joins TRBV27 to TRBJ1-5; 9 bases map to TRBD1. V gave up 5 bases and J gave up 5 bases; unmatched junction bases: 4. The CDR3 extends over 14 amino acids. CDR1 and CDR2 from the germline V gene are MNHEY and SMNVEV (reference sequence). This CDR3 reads CASSPGQGYQPQHF. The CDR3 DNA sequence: TGTGCCAGCAGTCCGGGACAGGGTTATCAGCCCCAGCATTTT.

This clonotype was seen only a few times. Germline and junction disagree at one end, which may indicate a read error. The CDR3 DNA follows: TGTGCCAGCAGCTTAGAGGCTGATAGCAATCAGCCCCGGCATTTT. Protein sequence: CASSLEADSNQPRHF. V and J are TRBV7-8 and TRBJ1-5, with D hard to call. The CDR3 is made up of 15 amino acids. Per germline, CDR1 SGHVS and CDR2 FQNEAQ. Full variable domain (remainder filled in from reference TRBV7-8 and TRBJ1-5): GAGVSQSPRYKVAKRGQDVALRCDPISGHVSLFWYQQALGQGPEFLTYFQNEAQLDKSGLPSDRFFAERPEGSVSTLKIQRTQQEDSAVYLCASSLEADSNQPRHFGDGTRLSIL.

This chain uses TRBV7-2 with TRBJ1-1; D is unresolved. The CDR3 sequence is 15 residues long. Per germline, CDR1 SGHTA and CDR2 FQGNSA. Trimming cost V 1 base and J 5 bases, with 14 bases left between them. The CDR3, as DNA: TGTGCCAGCAGCTTAGGGATAGGTGGGTTTACTGAAGCTTTCTTT. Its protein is CASSLGIGGFTEAFF. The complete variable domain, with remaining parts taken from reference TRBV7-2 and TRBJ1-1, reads GAGVSQSPSNKVTEKGKDVELRCDPISGHTALYWYRQSLGQGLEFLIYFQGNSAPDKSGLPSDRFSAERTGGSVSTLTIQRTQQEDSAVYLCASSLGIGGFTEAFFGQGTRLTVV.

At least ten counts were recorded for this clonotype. The CDR3 is CSARGIQRNSPLHF. In DNA form, the CDR3 reads TGCAGTGCTAGAGGGATTCAGAGGAATTCACCCCTCCACTTT. The gene calls are TRBV20-1 and TRBJ1-6; D not resolved. The V and J ends lost 1 base and 7 bases respectively, with 11 bases between them. CDR1 and CDR2 from the germline V gene are DFQATT and SNEGSKA (reference sequence). CDR3 length: 14 residues.

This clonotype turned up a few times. The CDR3 reads CSARRPTFNEQFF. The DNA for the CDR3 is TGCAGTGCTCGAAGGCCCACCTTCAATGAGCAGTTCTTC. The chain joins TRBV20-1 to TRBJ2-1; D is unresolved. V was clipped by 5 bases and J by 6 bases, with 14 bases between them. Germline V lookup: CDR1 DFQATT, CDR2 SNEGSKA (reference sequence). The CDR3 spans 13 residues.